Detailed here is one T cell receptor beta chain. This sample stems from a study of blood T cell repertoires in COVID-19. For the study at large: Nucleic acid was either cDNA or gDNA, and it came from T cells, B-cell-depleted T cells, or PBMCs.

Sequencing was performed with immunoSEQ multiplex PCR; in TCRdb, only in-frame clones are kept and a portion is missing. The sample lists approximately 90,000 clones; more than 70% were seen once. V dropped 5 bases and J dropped 0 bases, with 10 bases sitting between them. Germline CDR1 and CDR2: SQVTM and ANQGSEA. The CDR3 has 13 amino acids. Sequencing used peripheral blood. The TCR sequence derives from a human donor with acute or convalescent COVID-19. The donor label of this sample is uncertain. The chain employs TRBV29-1 and TRBJ1-1; TRBD1 is a possible D gene (6 bases). The CDR3 nucleotides read TGCAGCGTTCAGGGGATAATGAACACTGAAGCTTTCTTT. Protein sequence: CSVQGIMNTEAFF.